These T cell receptor beta chains were read from a single sample in a study of siplizumab effects on memory and regulatory T cells. Using immunoSEQ multiplex PCR, the repertoire was profiled, and TCRdb retains in-frame clones only, with some absent. The sample shows about 110,000 clones, approximately 92% of them seen only once. The sample was CD4+ T cells sorted from blood. These receptors were taken from a human donor in good health. Both conserved end residues are part of each CDR3. The order of the fields is D gene, clone size, J gene, V gene, CDR3 protein, CDR3 DNA. D genes are given only for firm matches. Expanded clones get a size class; other rows say once, few or many, or leave the size out.

D gene: -
clone size: -
J gene: TRBJ1-3
V gene: TRBV7-2
CDR3 protein: CASSLEGLSGNTIYF
CDR3 DNA: TGTGCCAGCAGCTTAGAGGGGCTTAGCGGAAACACCATATATTTT

D gene: -
clone size: -
J gene: TRBJ2-7
V gene: TRBV27
CDR3 protein: CASSFSAGEQYF
CDR3 DNA: TGTGCCAGCAGTTTTAGCGCGGGCGAGCAGTACTTC

D gene: -
clone size: few
J gene: TRBJ1-2
V gene: TRBV4-2
CDR3 protein: CASSQELGWSGYTF
CDR3 DNA: TGTGCCAGCAGCCAAGAACTGGGGTGGAGTGGCTACACCTTC

D gene: TRBD2
clone size: -
J gene: TRBJ2-3
V gene: TRBV7-8
CDR3 protein: CASSLGLAGAVDTQYF
CDR3 DNA: TGTGCCAGCAGCCTCGGACTAGCGGGAGCAGTTGATACGCAGTATTTT

D gene: -
clone size: -
J gene: TRBJ2-2
V gene: TRBV7-6
CDR3 protein: CASSFLGETGELFF
CDR3 DNA: TGTGCCAGCAGCTTCCTCGGGGAAACCGGGGAGCTGTTTTTT

D gene: -
clone size: once
J gene: TRBJ1-1
V gene: TRBV12-5
CDR3 protein: CASAQVNTEAFF
CDR3 DNA: TGTGCTAGCGCTCAGGTGAACACTGAAGCTTTCTTT

D gene: -
clone size: -
J gene: TRBJ1-2
V gene: TRBV19
CDR3 protein: CASQTDYGYTF
CDR3 DNA: TGTGCCAGTCAGACAGACTATGGCTACACCTTC

D gene: -
clone size: -
J gene: TRBJ2-7
V gene: TRBV10-3
CDR3 protein: CAIRWGAGEQYF
CDR3 DNA: TGTGCCATCCGGTGGGGGGCCGGTGAGCAGTACTTC

D gene: -
clone size: -
J gene: TRBJ2-4
V gene: TRBV2
CDR3 protein: CASGQRGVAKNIQYF
CDR3 DNA: TGTGCCAGCGGGCAAAGGGGGGTTGCCAAAAACATTCAGTACTTC

D gene: -
clone size: -
J gene: TRBJ2-5
V gene: TRBV7-9
CDR3 protein: CASSLYTRTQETQYF
CDR3 DNA: TGTGCCAGCAGCTTATATACCCGGACCCAAGAGACCCAGTACTTC

D gene: -
clone size: -
J gene: TRBJ2-2
V gene: TRBV11-2
CDR3 protein: CASSLVAQGSGELFF
CDR3 DNA: TGTGCCAGCAGCTTAGTCGCCCAGGGAAGCGGGGAGCTGTTTTTT

D gene: -
clone size: -
J gene: TRBJ2-1
V gene: TRBV7-2
CDR3 protein: CASSALSRVTEQFF
CDR3 DNA: TGTGCCAGCAGCGCCCTATCCCGGGTTACTGAGCAGTTCTTC

D gene: -
clone size: -
J gene: TRBJ1-4
V gene: TRBV10-2
CDR3 protein: CASSERGRKLFF
CDR3 DNA: TGCGCCAGCAGTGAGCGGGGGCGGAAACTGTTTTTT

D gene: -
clone size: -
J gene: TRBJ2-5
V gene: TRBV7-3
CDR3 protein: CASSHRAQETQYF
CDR3 DNA: TGTGCCAGCAGCCATAGGGCTCAAGAGACCCAGTACTTC

D gene: TRBD1
clone size: -
J gene: TRBJ1-1
V gene: TRBV5-1
CDR3 protein: CASTQGQGLNTEAFF
CDR3 DNA: TGCGCCAGCACCCAGGGACAGGGATTGAACACTGAAGCTTTCTTT

D gene: -
clone size: once
J gene: TRBJ2-5
V gene: TRBV15
CDR3 protein: CATSGPGLEETQYF
CDR3 DNA: TGTGCCACCAGCGGCCCGGGGCTTGAAGAGACCCAGTACTTC

D gene: -
clone size: -
J gene: TRBJ2-7
V gene: TRBV29-1
CDR3 protein: CSVLAAGYEQYF
CDR3 DNA: TGCAGCGTACTCGCGGCAGGCTACGAGCAGTACTTC

D gene: -
clone size: once
J gene: TRBJ1-2
V gene: TRBV5-1
CDR3 protein: CASRYRTATYGYTF
CDR3 DNA: TGCGCCAGCAGGTACCGGACAGCTACATATGGCTACACCTTC

D gene: -
clone size: -
J gene: TRBJ2-1
V gene: TRBV11-3
CDR3 protein: CASSLVGTWGLNEQFF
CDR3 DNA: TGTGCCAGCAGCTTAGTCGGGACCTGGGGCCTCAATGAGCAGTTCTTC

D gene: TRBD1
clone size: -
J gene: TRBJ2-7
V gene: TRBV29-1
CDR3 protein: CSVRTGQGYYEQYF
CDR3 DNA: TGCAGCGTCCGGACGGGACAGGGGTATTACGAGCAGTACTTC

D gene: -
clone size: -
J gene: TRBJ1-1
V gene: TRBV6-1
CDR3 protein: CASELGNTEAFF
CDR3 DNA: TGTGCCAGCGAACTCGGCAACACTGAAGCTTTCTTT

D gene: -
clone size: -
J gene: TRBJ2-5
V gene: TRBV7-8
CDR3 protein: CASSLVPGETQYF
CDR3 DNA: TGTGCCAGCAGCTTAGTCCCGGGCGAGACCCAGTACTTC

D gene: -
clone size: -
J gene: TRBJ1-3
V gene: TRBV9
CDR3 protein: CASSVGGTRLGSGNTIYF
CDR3 DNA: TGTGCCAGCAGCGTGGGAGGAACCAGATTGGGCTCTGGAAACACCATATATTTT

D gene: -
clone size: once
J gene: TRBJ1-2
V gene: TRBV5-1
CDR3 protein: CASSLVSRALGGYTF
CDR3 DNA: TGCGCCAGCAGCTTGGTTAGCAGGGCCTTGGGAGGCTACACCTTC

D gene: TRBD1
clone size: -
J gene: TRBJ1-2
V gene: TRBV10-3
CDR3 protein: CASSRQTGGYGYTF
CDR3 DNA: TGTGCCAGCAGCCGTCAGACAGGGGGCTATGGCTACACCTTC

D gene: -
clone size: -
J gene: TRBJ1-1
V gene: TRBV5-1
CDR3 protein: CASSPGTLSEAFF
CDR3 DNA: TGCGCCAGCAGCCCCGGGACACTATCTGAAGCTTTCTTT

D gene: TRBD1
clone size: -
J gene: TRBJ1-5
V gene: TRBV2
CDR3 protein: CASSFGQGGAQPQHF
CDR3 DNA: TGTGCCAGCAGTTTCGGACAGGGAGGGGCCCAGCCCCAGCATTTT

D gene: -
clone size: -
J gene: TRBJ1-2
V gene: TRBV5-4
CDR3 protein: CASSLVGVPYGYTF
CDR3 DNA: TGTGCCAGCAGCTTGGTGGGTGTACCCTATGGCTACACCTTC

D gene: -
clone size: -
J gene: TRBJ2-1
V gene: TRBV9
CDR3 protein: CASSVPGSGNEQFF
CDR3 DNA: TGTGCCAGCAGCGTCCCAGGGAGTGGCAATGAGCAGTTCTTC

D gene: -
clone size: -
J gene: TRBJ1-4
V gene: TRBV19
CDR3 protein: CASSIPSTTSEKLFF
CDR3 DNA: TGTGCCAGTAGTATCCCTAGTACTACGAGTGAAAAACTGTTTTTT

D gene: -
clone size: -
J gene: TRBJ1-2
V gene: TRBV6-5
CDR3 protein: CASSIDRLYGYTF
CDR3 DNA: TGTGCCAGCAGTATAGACAGACTGTATGGCTACACCTTC

D gene: -
clone size: -
J gene: TRBJ2-7
V gene: TRBV19
CDR3 protein: CASSGRSYEQYF
CDR3 DNA: TGTGCCAGTAGTGGCAGGTCCTACGAGCAGTACTTC

D gene: -
clone size: -
J gene: TRBJ2-3
V gene: TRBV19
CDR3 protein: CASRSATSTDTQYF
CDR3 DNA: TGTGCCAGTAGGTCAGCGACTAGCACAGATACGCAGTATTTT

D gene: -
clone size: -
J gene: TRBJ1-5
V gene: TRBV6-5
CDR3 protein: CASSSLWSNQPQHF
CDR3 DNA: TGTGCCAGCAGTTCCCTGTGGTCTAATCAGCCCCAGCATTTT

D gene: -
clone size: once
J gene: TRBJ1-3
V gene: TRBV11-3
CDR3 protein: CASSRTGTNGNTIYF
CDR3 DNA: TGTGCCAGCAGTCGTACCGGGACCAACGGAAACACCATATATTTT

D gene: -
clone size: -
J gene: TRBJ1-3
V gene: TRBV16
CDR3 protein: CASSQSGRKNTIYF
CDR3 DNA: TGTGCCAGCAGCCAATCGGGGCGGAAAAACACCATATATTTT

D gene: -
clone size: once
J gene: TRBJ2-7
V gene: TRBV21-1
CDR3 protein: CASSREGGFYEQYF
CDR3 DNA: TGTGCCAGCAGCAGGGAGGGAGGGTTCTACGAGCAGTACTTC